The following is a TCR beta chain sequence with its context. The antigen is undetermined. For repertoire sequencing, the TCR beta CDR3 regions were amplified from RNA transcripts. The first-round RT-PCR employed HTBI primers together with the Qiagen OneStep RT-PCR kit. A multiplex PCR was then performed as the second round. Using its own MiXCR run on the multiplex PCR reads, TCRdb lists one record per CDR3 protein. Here the sample spans over a million distinct CDR3 sequences, around a third being singletons. Certain patients, namely those with other autoimmune diseases, uncontrolled infections, pregnancy or lactation, were excluded. The data were taken from a study of Graves' ophthalmopathy and Graves' hyperthyroidism. Study-wide context: Hyperthyroidism was considered stable when no ophthalmopathy appeared within 18 months of follow-up.

Per the germline V gene, CDR1 is DFQATT and CDR2 is SNEGSKA (reference sequence). V was shortened by 0 bases and J by 1 base, with 18 bases between the two germline ends. The CDR3 runs 17 residues. General study points: Detected in blood as well were most expanded thyroid clonotypes with frequency above 0.001. Ophthalmopathy progression cases were predicted by the model with 70% to 71% sensitivity and more than 72% specificity.

Sequenced input: peripheral blood or thyroid tissue (not recorded which). This receptor was taken from an adult man with Graves' hyperthyroidism. The chain carries TRBV20-1 and TRBJ1-2; D is perhaps TRBD1 (6 bases). The CDR3 DNA reads TGCAGTGCTAGAGATGATATGAAGGACAGACTTAACTATGGCTACACCTTC. This codes for CSARDDMKDRLNYGYTF.